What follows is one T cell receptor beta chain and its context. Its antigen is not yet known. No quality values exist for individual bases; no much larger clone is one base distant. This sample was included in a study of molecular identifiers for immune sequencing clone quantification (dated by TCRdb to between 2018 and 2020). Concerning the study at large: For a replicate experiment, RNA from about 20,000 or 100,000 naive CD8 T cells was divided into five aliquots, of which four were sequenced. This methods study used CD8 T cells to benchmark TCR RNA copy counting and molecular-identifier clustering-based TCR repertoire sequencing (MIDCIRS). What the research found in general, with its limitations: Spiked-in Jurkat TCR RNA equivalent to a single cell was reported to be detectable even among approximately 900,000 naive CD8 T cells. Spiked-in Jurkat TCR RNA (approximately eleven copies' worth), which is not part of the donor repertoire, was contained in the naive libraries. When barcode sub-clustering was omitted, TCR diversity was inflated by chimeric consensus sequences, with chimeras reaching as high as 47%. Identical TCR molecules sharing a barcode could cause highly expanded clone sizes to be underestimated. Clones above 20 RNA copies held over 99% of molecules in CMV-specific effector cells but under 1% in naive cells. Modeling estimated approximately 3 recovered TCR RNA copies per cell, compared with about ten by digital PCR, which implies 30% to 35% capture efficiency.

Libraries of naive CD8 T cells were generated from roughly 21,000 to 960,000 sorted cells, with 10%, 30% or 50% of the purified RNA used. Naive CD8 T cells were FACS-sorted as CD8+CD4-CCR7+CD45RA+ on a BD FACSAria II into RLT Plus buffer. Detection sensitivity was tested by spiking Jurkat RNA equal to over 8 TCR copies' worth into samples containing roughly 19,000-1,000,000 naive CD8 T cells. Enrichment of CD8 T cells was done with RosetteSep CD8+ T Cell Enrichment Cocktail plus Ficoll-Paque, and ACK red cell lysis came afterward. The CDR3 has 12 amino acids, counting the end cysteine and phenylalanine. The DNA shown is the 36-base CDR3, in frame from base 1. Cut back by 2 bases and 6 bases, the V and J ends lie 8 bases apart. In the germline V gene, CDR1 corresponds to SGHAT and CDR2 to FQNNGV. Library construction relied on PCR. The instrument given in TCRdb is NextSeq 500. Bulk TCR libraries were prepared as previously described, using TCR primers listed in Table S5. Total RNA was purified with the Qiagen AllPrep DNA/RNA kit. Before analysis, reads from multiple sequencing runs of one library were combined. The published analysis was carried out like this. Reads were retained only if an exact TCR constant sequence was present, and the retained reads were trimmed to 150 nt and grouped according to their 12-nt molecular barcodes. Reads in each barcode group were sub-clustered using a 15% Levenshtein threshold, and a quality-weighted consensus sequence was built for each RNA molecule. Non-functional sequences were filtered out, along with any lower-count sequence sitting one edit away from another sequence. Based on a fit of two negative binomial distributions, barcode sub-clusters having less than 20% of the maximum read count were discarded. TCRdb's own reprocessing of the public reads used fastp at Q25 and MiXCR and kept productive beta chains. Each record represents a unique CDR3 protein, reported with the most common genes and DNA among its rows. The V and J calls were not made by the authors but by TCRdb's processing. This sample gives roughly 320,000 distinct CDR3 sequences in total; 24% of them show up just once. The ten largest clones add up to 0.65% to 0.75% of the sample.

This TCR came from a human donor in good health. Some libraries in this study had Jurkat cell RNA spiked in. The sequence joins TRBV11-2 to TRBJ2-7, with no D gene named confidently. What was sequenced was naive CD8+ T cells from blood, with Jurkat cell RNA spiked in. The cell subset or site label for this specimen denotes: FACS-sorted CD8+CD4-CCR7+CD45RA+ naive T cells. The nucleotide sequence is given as TGTGCCAGCAGCTTACAGGCGCCCGAGCAGTACTTC. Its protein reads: CASSLQAPEQYF.